Below, 13 T cell receptor beta chains from the same sample are listed, as sequenced in a study of vaccination and CD4 T cells after COVID-19. Sequenced with the Oncomine TCR Beta short-read assay was DNA taken from cultured CD4+ T cells. One entry per CDR3 protein, called by TCRdb with MiXCR from the PCR reads. The sample has about 20,000 distinct CDR3 sequences; roughly three fifths are singletons. The treatment denotes: 10-day PBMC culture with coronavirus spike peptide pools or control peptides (ViraFEST assay). Antigen specificity for these receptors is unknown. The sequenced sample consisted of CD4+ T cells from blood, cultured in vitro. These receptors came from a human donor who had recovered from COVID-19.

The rearrangement uses TRBV19 and TRBJ1-1; TRBD1 is a possible D gene (5 bases). In germline, CDR1 is LNHDA, CDR2 SQIVND (reference sequence). The CDR3 is 12 residues long. Deletions cut 3 bases from V and 6 bases from J, with 8 bases between. The CDR3 DNA reads as TGTGCCAGTAGTATTGGGGGAGCTGAAGCTTTCTTT. It yields the protein CASSIGGAEAFF.

This clonotype was seen once. V is TRBV25-1 and J is TRBJ2-1; D is perhaps TRBD1 or TRBD2 (5 bases each). Germline CDR1 MGHDK, CDR2 SYGVNS. CDR3 length: 15 residues. V was shortened by 0 bases and J by 9 bases, with 15 bases between the two germline ends. This CDR3 is CASSEYRDRAGEQFF. Written as DNA, the CDR3 is TGTGCCAGCAGTGAATACAGGGATCGGGCGGGTGAGCAGTTCTTC.

This sequence joins TRBV7-2 and TRBJ2-3, with 9 bases identical to TRBD2. V was clipped by 3 bases and J by 4 bases; unmatched bases: 5. Germline-derived CDR1 and CDR2 are SGHTA and FQGNSA. The CDR3 is made up of 15 amino acids. CDR3 loop: CASSFTSGWADTQYF. The CDR3 region has the DNA TGTGCCAGCAGCTTCACTAGCGGGTGGGCAGATACGCAGTATTTT.

The chain uses TRBV10-1 and TRBJ2-2; either TRBD1 or TRBD2 may supply D (5 bases each). Germline values: CDR1 WNHNN, CDR2 SYGVQD (reference sequence). This CDR3 is 14 amino acids long. V lost 4 bases to trimming and J lost 3 bases, with 9 bases between them. The CDR3 spells CASSGGTDTGELFF. CDR3 nucleotides: TGCGCCAGCAGTGGTGGGACCGACACCGGGGAGCTGTTTTTT.

V and J are TRBV6-1 and TRBJ2-2; TRBD1 matches at 8 bases. The junction had 8 bases not matched to a gene; V was cut back by 7 bases and J by 4 bases. This CDR3 contains 15 residues. Per the germline V gene, CDR1 is MNHNS and CDR2 is SASEGT. CDR3 amino acids: CASMKDRDPTGELFF. In nucleotides, the CDR3 is TGTGCCAGCATGAAGGACAGGGACCCCACCGGGGAGCTGTTTTTT.

This clonotype has a handful of counts. The junction departs from the called germline gene at one end, perhaps through a read error. This chain connects TRBV5-5 to TRBJ2-2; TRBD2 aligns across 10 bases. This CDR3 has 16 amino acids. Germline CDR1 is SGHKS and CDR2 is YYEKEE (reference sequence). The CDR3 here is CASSAASGSAPGELFF. The CDR3, as DNA: TGCGCCAGCAGCGCTGCTAGCGGGAGTGCCCCCGGGGAGCTGTTTTTT.

The DNA of the CDR3 is TGTGCCAGCAGACTTGGATCCGGGACCCACAATGAGCAGTTCTTC. This encodes CASRLGSGTHNEQFF. This chain links TRBV12-3 or TRBV12-4 with TRBJ2-1; tentatively, D is TRBD1 or TRBD2 (5 bases each). The CDR3 has 15 amino acids. Trimming cost V 6 bases and J 5 bases, with 17 bases left between them.

This clonotype was observed a few times. The chain combines TRBV7-9 with TRBJ2-5, with 11 bases aligning to TRBD1. Germline CDR1 and CDR2: SEHNR and FQNEAQ (reference sequence). The CDR3 sequence is 14 residues long. Trimming took 7 bases from V and 6 from J; bases not matched to a gene: 7. The CDR3: CASKFGTGGQTQYF. The CDR3 DNA sequence: TGTGCCAGCAAATTCGGGACAGGGGGTCAGACCCAGTACTTC.

In this sample, this clonotype turned up a few times. The V gene is TRBV30, the J gene TRBJ2-7; the D call may be TRBD1 or TRBD2 (5 bases each). The germline CDR1 and CDR2 sequences are GTSNPN and SVGIG (reference sequence). V was pared by 0 bases and J by 7 bases, with 16 bases between. The CDR3 totals 14 residues. CDR3 bases: TGTGCCTGGAGTGTTTGGGGACCCTCTGGGGAGCAGTACTTC. Its translation is CAWSVWGPSGEQYF.

The J gene is TRBJ2-1, the V gene TRBV7-2; weak D call: TRBD1 (6 bases). Germline CDR1 and CDR2: SGHTA and FQGNSA. The CDR3 sequence is 16 residues long. V lost 5 bases, J lost 0 bases, and 14 bases lay in between. CDR3 residues: CASSQGLSSSYNEQFF. CDR3 bases: TGTGCCAGCAGCCAGGGGCTTTCCAGCTCCTACAATGAGCAGTTCTTC.

The J gene is TRBJ1-6, the V gene TRBV5-4; D is uncertain. Trimming shortened V by 4 bases and J by 7 bases, and 21 bases separated the two germline ends. This CDR3 spans 17 amino acids. The germline gives CDR1 SGHNT, CDR2 YYREEE (reference sequence). The CDR3 sequence is CASSRTSTSLGNSPLHF. The CDR3, as DNA: TGTGCCAGCAGCAGAACTTCGACTTCCCTGGGCAATTCACCCCTCCACTTT.

The genes are TRBV6-5 and TRBJ2-4; 11 bases align to TRBD1. With 4 bases clipped from V and 8 bases from J, the junction kept 4 bases outside the gene matches. This CDR3 has 14 residues. Germline V gene lookup returns CDR1 MNHEY and CDR2 SVGAGI. DNA of the CDR3: TGTGCCAGCAGTTCCGGACAGGGGGCGGACATTCAGTACTTC. Encoded protein: CASSSGQGADIQYF.

The CDR3 DNA is TGTGCCAGCAGTCTACAGGGAACTAATGAAAAACTGTTTTTT. It translates to CASSLQGTNEKLFF. V is TRBV27 and J is TRBJ1-4; D may be TRBD1 (6 bases). Trimming cost V 5 bases and J 1 base, with 8 bases left between them. The CDR3 consists of 14 residues. Germline-derived CDR1 and CDR2 are MNHEY and SMNVEV (reference sequence).